The following is a T cell receptor beta chain sequence with its context. Antigen unknown. This record belongs to a study of T cell repertoires in cytomegalovirus infection. Study context: TCR beta signatures that were public indicated CMV infection and matching HLA type. Whole-study results and caveats: Summed public TCR beta family frequency identified CMV carriers bearing the relevant HLA.

TCRdb used MiXCR to reprocess the reads, holding one entry per CDR3 protein. The sample records hundreds of thousands of distinct CDR3 sequences, around 35% being singletons. The CDR3 loop spans 15 amino acids. Trimming cost V 8 bases and J 2 bases, with 18 bases left between them. CDR1 is SGHTA and CDR2 is FQGNSA in the germline V gene. The chain recombines TRBV7-2 with TRBJ2-5; a possible D gene is TRBD2 (6 bases). Here the sequenced sample was cultured PBMCs, taken from culture after CMV antigen stimulation. The receptor was isolated from a human donor in good health (CMV status not recorded). Some clones in this sample may be carry-over from other donors' samples. The CDR3 DNA reads as TGTGCCAGCTCTCCCCGGTCTAGCGAGCAAGAGACCCAGTACTTC. As protein: CASSPRSSEQETQYF.